This T cell receptor beta chain was obtained from a study of beta chain features in type 1 diabetes (dated by TCRdb to the late 2010s). General notes on the study: Mean age, gender distribution, total cell number and subset yield did not differ between patients and healthy donors. A total of about 110,000,000 sorted cells were examined across all samples, and a strong correlation was observed between cell number per subset and RNA yield. The study compared TCRB repertoires of sorted circulating CD4+ T cell subsets between recently diagnosed type 1 diabetes patients and matched healthy donors. Whereas all 30 or so donors provided naive and central memory subsets, regulatory and stem cell-like memory subsets were isolated from just 8 patients and roughly 8 healthy donors. Beyond this particular receptor, the publication reports: Because cDNA was sequenced instead of genomic DNA, highly expressing activated cells could be over-represented, though the groups showed no difference in activation or CD3 levels. HLA sub-analyses involved small numbers of individuals, so any influence of HLA type on TCRB rearrangement remained unresolved. The naive, central memory and regulatory TCRB repertoires appeared to resemble one another more closely among patients than among healthy donors. PCR may preferentially amplify shorter templates, but because patient and control samples were amplified and corrected together, any resulting skew would affect both groups equally. A moderate but significant shortening of TCRB CDR3 length was observed in type 1 diabetes patients in all four CD4+ subsets. Patients with type 1 diabetes made fewer insertions and deleted more nucleotides at VDJ recombination sites, implying thymic rearrangement abnormalities.

V is reduced by 6 bases and J by 2 bases, leaving a spacing of 10 bases between them. Per the germline V gene, SNHLY is the CDR1 and FYNNEI is the CDR2. From its cysteine to its phenylalanine, the CDR3 spans 13 amino acids. The sequence is cut down to CDR3 DNA, 39 bases in frame from base 1. A few counts support this clone. The clone's antigen remains unknown. No qualities accompany the bases; no much larger clone lies one base away. A single peripheral blood draw of about 116 mL on average was collected from each donor into heparinised tubes. Using a panel that included CD45RO, CCR7, CD25, CD127, CD95 and CD27, naive, central memory, regulatory and stem cell-like memory CD4+ T cells were sorted on a BD FACSAria II. Purity was above 95% for every sorted population. Right away, PBMCs were isolated by Lymphoprep density gradient centrifugation and were stained directly, with no culture step. Samples were stained and sorted in pairs, with one healthy donor and one patient per experiment, so that batch effects were minimized.

All of the isolated RNA was reverse transcribed with the High Capacity cDNA Reverse Transcription Kit, so expressed TCRB transcripts were sequenced. Deep immunoSEQ sequencing was applied to naive, central memory and regulatory T cell samples, giving an average of about 3.4 million total reads per sample. Sorted cells were lysed in RLT buffer, and RNA was extracted using DNase-treated RNeasy Micro or Mini kits according to cell number. Each cell subset was processed on its own to prevent cross-contamination, while patient and healthy donor samples were processed together. The immunoSEQ multiplex PCR was used to amplify TCRB sequences from cDNA, yielding 87-bp fragments that span the CDR3 region. Sequencing of the amplicons was performed on the Illumina HiSeq platform. Under the source paper's analysis protocol: Synthetic template baselines were used to correct PCR bias computationally, reads within Hamming distance 2 were collapsed together, and singletons that could not be merged were discarded. Reads were aligned to IMGT to assign V, D and J genes, CDR3 length, and insertions or deletions at six rearrangement sites. Within each subset, clonotype counts were normalized to the number of sorted cells before true diversity and Gini coefficients were calculated with the tcR R package. The overlap coefficient, calculated on TCRB nucleotide sequences, was used to quantify repertoire sharing. TCRdb carries this immuneACCESS record with in-frame sequences only. Its versions omit some clonotypes, under half of them owing to an unresolved V gene in the studies checked, with the rest unexplained. The V and J calls and the clone size are those of that table, but D and trimming were determined from the DNA. This sample gives under 150,000 clones in total; 7.5% to 9.5% of them show up just once. The ten largest clones add up to about 0.7% of the sample.

The sequence derives from a man aged 25-45 years with type 1 diabetes. Sequencing used central memory CD4+ T cells from blood. Here the chain combines TRBV2 and TRBJ1-1; the D segment could be TRBD1, given 6 matching bases. The sequence in DNA is TGTGCCAGCAGCTTACAGGGTAACACTGAAGCTTTCTTT. It encodes CASSLQGNTEAFF.